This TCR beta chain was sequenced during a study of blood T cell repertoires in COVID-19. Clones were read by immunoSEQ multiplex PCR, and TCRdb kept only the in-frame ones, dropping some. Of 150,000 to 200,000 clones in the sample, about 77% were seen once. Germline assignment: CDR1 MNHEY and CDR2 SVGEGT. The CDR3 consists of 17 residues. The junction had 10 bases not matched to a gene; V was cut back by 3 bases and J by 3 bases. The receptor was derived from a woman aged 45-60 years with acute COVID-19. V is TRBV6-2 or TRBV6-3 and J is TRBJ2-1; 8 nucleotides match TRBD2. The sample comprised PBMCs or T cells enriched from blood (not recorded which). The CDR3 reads CASSYSPPGGLYNEQFF. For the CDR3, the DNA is TGTGCCAGCAGTTATTCCCCCCCGGGGGGGCTCTACAATGAGCAGTTCTTC.